The T cell receptor beta chain described here comes from a study of T and B cells in COVID-19 patients. In the study overall: The recovered cohort's median age was 34 years, versus about 63 years in active infection.

General study results and limits: In COVID-19 patients, T cell receptor beta variable and joining gene use was reportedly strongly skewed. There were 2,331 TCR clusters exclusive to the recovered cohort, a few dozen with low generation probability. Clonality of TRB repertoires was high in active COVID-19; recovery brought above-healthy diversity and richness.

Within the sample, this clonotype is medium-sized. Its matching antigen is unknown. TRB was amplified from about 260-540 ng of blood genomic DNA. Multiplex PCR with BIOMED2 TRB-A/B primer pools amplified TRB rearrangements. A single record per CDR3 protein comes from TCRdb applying MiXCR to the multiplex PCR reads. This sample has fewer than 8,000 distinct CDR3 sequences; roughly a quarter occur once, and the top ten carry approximately 10%. This sequence was found in a human donor with active COVID-19. Sequenced: blood.

The CDR3 DNA follows: TGTGCCTGGAGTGTGTCCAGGGGCACCGGGGAGCTGTTTTTT. Translating gives CAWSVSRGTGELFF. This chain uses TRBV30 with TRBJ2-2; possibly TRBD1 for D (6 bases). V was pared by 0 bases and J by 4 bases, with 9 bases between. The CDR3 is 14 amino acids. Germline values: CDR1 GTSNPN, CDR2 SVGIG (reference sequence).